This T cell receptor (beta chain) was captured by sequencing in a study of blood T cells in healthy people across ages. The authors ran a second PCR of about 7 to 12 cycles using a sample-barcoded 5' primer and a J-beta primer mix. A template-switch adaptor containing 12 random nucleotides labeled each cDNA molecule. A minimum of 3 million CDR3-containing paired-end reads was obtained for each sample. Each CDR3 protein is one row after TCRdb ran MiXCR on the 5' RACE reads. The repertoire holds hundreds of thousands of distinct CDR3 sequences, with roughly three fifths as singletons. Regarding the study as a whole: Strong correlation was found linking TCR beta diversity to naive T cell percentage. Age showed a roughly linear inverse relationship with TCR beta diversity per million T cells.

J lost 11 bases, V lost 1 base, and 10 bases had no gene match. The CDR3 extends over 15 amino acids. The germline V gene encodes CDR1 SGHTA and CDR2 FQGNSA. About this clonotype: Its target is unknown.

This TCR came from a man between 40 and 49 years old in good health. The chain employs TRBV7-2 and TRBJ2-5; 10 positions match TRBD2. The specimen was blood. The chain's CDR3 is CASSLVLAGAKEQYF. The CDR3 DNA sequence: TGTGCCAGCAGCTTAGTTCTAGCGGGGGCAAAAGAGCAGTACTTC.